The clone carrying this T cell receptor beta chain was seen a handful of times. The source of the sample is a study of blood T cells in healthy people across ages. For the second PCR, which ran for 7 to 11 cycles, a sample-barcoded 5' primer and a J-beta primer mix were used. TCRdb processed the 5' RACE reads anew with MiXCR; each CDR3 protein has one entry. The table lists some 710,000 distinct CDR3 sequences, 22% of them singletons. CDR1 and CDR2 (germline): SNHLY, FYNNEI. J was trimmed by 10 bases and V by 6 bases; bases with no gene match: 12. CDR3 length equals 17 residues. The sequenced sample consisted of blood. This chain connects TRBV2 to TRBJ2-1; TRBD2 aligns across 16 bases. The sequence derives from a man between 70 and 80 years old in good health. The CDR3 nucleotides read TGTGCCAGCAGAACGGGACTAGCGGGAGGGCCGGGTCTAGAGCAGTTCTTC. This translates into CASRTGLAGGPGLEQFF.